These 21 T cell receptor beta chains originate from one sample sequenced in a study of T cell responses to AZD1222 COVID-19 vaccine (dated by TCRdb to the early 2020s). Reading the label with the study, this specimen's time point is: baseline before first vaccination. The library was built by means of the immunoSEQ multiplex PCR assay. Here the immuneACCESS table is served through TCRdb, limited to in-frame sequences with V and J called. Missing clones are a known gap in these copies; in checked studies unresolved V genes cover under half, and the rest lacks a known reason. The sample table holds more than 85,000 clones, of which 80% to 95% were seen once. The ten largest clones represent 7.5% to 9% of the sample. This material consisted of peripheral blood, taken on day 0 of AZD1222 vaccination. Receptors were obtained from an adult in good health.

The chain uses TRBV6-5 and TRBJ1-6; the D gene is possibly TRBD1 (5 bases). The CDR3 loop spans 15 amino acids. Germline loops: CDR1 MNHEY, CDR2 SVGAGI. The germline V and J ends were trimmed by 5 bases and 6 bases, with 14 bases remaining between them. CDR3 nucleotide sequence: TGTGCCAGCAGTCCCGGGACCGGCAGTAATTCACCCCTCCACTTT. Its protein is CASSPGTGSNSPLHF.

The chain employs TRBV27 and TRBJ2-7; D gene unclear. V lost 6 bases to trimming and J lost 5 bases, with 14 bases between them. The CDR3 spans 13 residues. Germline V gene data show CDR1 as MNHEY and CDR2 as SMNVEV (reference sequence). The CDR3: CASSQNAPNEQYF. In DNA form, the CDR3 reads TGTGCCAGCAGCCAAAATGCCCCCAACGAGCAGTACTTC.

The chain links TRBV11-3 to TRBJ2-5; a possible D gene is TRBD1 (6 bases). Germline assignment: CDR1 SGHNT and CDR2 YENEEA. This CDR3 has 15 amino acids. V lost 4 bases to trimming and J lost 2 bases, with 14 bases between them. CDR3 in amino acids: CASSSSRDNQETQYF. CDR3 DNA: TGTGCCAGCAGCTCAAGCCGGGACAATCAAGAGACCCAGTACTTC.

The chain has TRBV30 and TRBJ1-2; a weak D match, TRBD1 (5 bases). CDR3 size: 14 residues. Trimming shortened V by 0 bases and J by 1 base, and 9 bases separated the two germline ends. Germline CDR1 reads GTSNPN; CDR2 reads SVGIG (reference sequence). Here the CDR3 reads CAWSVGDFNYGYTF. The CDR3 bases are TGTGCCTGGAGTGTAGGGGATTTTAACTATGGCTACACCTTC. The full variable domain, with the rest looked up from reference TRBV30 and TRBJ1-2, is SQTIHQWPATLVQPVGSPLSLECTVEGTSNPNLYWYRQAAGRGLQLLFYSVGIGQISSEVPQNLSASRPQDRQFILSSKKLLLSDSGFYLCAWSVGDFNYGYTFGSGTRLTVV.

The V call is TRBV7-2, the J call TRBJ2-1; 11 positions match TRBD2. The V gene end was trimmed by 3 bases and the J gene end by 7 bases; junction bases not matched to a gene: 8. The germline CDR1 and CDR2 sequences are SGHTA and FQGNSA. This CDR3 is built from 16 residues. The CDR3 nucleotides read TGTGCCAGCAGCTTGGGACTAGCGGTTTTGCAGAATGAGCAGTTCTTC. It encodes CASSLGLAVLQNEQFF.

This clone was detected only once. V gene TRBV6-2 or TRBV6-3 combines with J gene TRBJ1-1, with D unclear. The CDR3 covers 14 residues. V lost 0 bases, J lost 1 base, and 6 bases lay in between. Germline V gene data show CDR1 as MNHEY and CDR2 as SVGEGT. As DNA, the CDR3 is TGTGCCAGCAGTTACTCTTCGGAGAACACTGAAGCTTTCTTT. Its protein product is CASSYSSENTEAFF.

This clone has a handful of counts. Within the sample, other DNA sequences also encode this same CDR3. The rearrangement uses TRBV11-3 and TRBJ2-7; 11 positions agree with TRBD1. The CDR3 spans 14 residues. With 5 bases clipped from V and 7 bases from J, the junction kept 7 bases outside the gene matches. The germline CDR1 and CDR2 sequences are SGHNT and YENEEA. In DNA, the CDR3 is TGTGCCAGCAGCCCGGACAGGGGGCGAGGGGAGCAGTACTTC. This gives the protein CASSPDRGRGEQYF.

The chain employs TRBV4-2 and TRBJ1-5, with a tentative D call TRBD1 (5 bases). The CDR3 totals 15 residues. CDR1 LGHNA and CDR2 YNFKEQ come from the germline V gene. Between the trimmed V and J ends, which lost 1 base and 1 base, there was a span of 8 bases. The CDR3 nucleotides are TGTGCCAGCAGCCAAGGACGGGGGAGCAATCAGCCCCAGCATTTT. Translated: CASSQGRGSNQPQHF.

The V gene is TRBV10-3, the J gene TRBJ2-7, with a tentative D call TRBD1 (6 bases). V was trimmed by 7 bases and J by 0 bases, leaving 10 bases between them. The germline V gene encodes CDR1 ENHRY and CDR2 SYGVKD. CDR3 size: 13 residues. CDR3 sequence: CAITRQDSYEQYF. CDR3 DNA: TGTGCCATCACCAGACAGGACTCCTACGAGCAGTACTTC.

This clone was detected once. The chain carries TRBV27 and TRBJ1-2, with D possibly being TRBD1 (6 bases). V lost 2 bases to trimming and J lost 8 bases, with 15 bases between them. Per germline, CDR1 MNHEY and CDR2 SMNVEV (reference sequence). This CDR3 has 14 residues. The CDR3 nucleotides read TGTGCCAGCAGTTTACAGGGGCCCCCTCGGGGCTACACCTTC. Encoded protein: CASSLQGPPRGYTF.

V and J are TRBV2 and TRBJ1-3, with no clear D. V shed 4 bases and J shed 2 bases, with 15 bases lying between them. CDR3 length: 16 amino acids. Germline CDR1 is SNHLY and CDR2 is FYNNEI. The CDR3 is CASSVAAVLAGNTIYF. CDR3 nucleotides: TGTGCCAGCAGTGTGGCTGCAGTTCTTGCTGGAAACACCATATATTTT.

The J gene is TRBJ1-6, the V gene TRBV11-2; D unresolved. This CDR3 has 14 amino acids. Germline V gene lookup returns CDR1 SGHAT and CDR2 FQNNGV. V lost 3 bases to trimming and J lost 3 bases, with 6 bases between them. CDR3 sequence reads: CASSLESYNSPLHF. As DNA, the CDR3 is TGTGCCAGCAGCTTGGAGAGCTATAATTCACCCCTCCACTTT.

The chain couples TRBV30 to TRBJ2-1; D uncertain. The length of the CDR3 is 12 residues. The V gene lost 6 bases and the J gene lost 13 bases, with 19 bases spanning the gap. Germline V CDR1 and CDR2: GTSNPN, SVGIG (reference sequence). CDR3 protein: CACTYLERIQFF. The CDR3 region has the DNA TGTGCCTGCACATATCTGGAACGTATACAGTTCTTC.

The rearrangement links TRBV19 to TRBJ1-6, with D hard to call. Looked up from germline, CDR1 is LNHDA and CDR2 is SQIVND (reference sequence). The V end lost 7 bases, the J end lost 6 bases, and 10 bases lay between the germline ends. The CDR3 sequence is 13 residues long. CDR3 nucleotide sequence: TGTGCCAGTACCGAGACCCTTAATTCACCCCTCCACTTT. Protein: CASTETLNSPLHF. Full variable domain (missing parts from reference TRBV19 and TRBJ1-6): DGGITQSPKYLFRKEGQNVTLSCEQNLNHDAMYWYRQDPGQGLRLIYYSQIVNDFQKGDIAEGYSVSREKKESFPLTVTSAQKNPTAFYLCASTETLNSPLHFGNGTRLTVT.

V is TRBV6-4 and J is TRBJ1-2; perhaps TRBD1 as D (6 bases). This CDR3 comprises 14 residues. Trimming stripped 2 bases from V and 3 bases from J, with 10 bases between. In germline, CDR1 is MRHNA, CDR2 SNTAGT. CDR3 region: CASSDHREYYGYTF. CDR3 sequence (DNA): TGTGCCAGCAGTGACCACAGGGAGTACTATGGCTACACCTTC.

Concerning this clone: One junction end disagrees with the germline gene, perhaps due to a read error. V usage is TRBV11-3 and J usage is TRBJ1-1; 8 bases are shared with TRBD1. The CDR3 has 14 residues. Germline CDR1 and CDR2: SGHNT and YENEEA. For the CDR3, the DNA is TGTGCCAGCAGCTTGACAGGGGTGAAAACTGAAGCTTTCTTT. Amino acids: CASSLTGVKTEAFF.

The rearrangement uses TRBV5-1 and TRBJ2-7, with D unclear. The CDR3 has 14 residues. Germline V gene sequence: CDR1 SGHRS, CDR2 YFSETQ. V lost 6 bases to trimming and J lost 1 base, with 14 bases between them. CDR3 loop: CASTPTTVSYEQYF. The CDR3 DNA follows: TGCGCCAGCACACCAACGACGGTATCCTACGAGCAGTACTTC.

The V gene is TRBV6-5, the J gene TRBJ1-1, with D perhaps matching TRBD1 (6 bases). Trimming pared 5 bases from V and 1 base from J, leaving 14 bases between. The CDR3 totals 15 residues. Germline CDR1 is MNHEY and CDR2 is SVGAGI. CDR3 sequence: CASSQTGGTNTEAFF. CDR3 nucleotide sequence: TGTGCCAGCAGTCAGACAGGCGGCACGAACACTGAAGCTTTCTTT.

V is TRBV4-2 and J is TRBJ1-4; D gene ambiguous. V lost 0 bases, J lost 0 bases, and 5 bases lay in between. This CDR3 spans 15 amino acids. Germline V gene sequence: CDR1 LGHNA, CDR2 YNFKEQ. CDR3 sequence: CASSQDQATNEKLFF. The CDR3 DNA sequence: TGTGCCAGCAGCCAAGATCAGGCAACTAATGAAAAACTGTTTTTT.

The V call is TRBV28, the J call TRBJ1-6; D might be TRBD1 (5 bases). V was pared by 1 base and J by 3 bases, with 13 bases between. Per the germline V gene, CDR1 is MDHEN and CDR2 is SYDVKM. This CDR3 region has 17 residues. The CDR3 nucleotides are TGTGCCAGCAGTTTATCTGCAGGGAAGGACTATAATTCACCCCTCCACTTT. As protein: CASSLSAGKDYNSPLHF.

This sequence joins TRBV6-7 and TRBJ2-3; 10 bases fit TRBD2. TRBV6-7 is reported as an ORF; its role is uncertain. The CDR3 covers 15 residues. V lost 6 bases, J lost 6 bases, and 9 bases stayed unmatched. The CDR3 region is CASRSLAGGSDTQYF. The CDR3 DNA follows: TGTGCCAGCAGGAGCTTAGCGGGGGGATCCGATACGCAGTATTTT.